In its sample, the clone carrying this TCR beta chain was seen many times. Its target is unknown. The read finishes 3 residues shy of the CDR3 end, and the germline J gene is used to complete it. Data came from immunoSEQ multiplex PCR; TCRdb stores just in-frame clones and leaves some out. The sample shows around 81,000 clones, none of them appearing just once. The data belong to a study of T cell clonality in common variable immunodeficiency. The study's findings and limits: What drives increased CVID clonality needs T cell subpopulation sequencing.

CDR1 and CDR2 from the germline V gene are LNHDA and SQIVND (reference sequence). The CDR3 has 14 amino acids. Trimming cost V 6 bases and J 3 bases, with 15 bases left between them. The TCR comes from a person between 18 and 75 years old in good health. The chain joins TRBV19 to TRBJ2-7, with a possible D match to TRBD1 (6 bases). Sequenced: peripheral blood mononuclear cells. The part of the CDR3 DNA that was read is TGTGCCAGTAGACCGACAGGACCTCACTACGAG. It encodes CASRPTGPHYE. The full CDR3 is CASRPTGPHYEQYF.